This record looks at one TCR beta chain sequence and its context. Its antigen is unknown. The read ends 3 residues shy of where the CDR3 ends; the end is completed using the germline J gene. The CDR3 extends over 15 amino acids. V gave up 2 bases and J gave up 5 bases, with 15 bases separating them. MY09/MY11 PCR detected cervical HPV DNA; dot-blot assigned genotypes. The source of the sample is a study of T cells in women clearing cervical HPV infection. Study-wide context: With HLA typing for only a few women, HLA confounding remains possible. Regarding the study as a whole: Repertoire richness, not evenness, was significantly elevated in CIN3+ cases versus controls.

Method: immunoSEQ multiplex PCR; TCRdb's copy keeps in-frame clones and lacks some. In total, the table holds about 20,000 clones. The chain has TRBV12-3 or TRBV12-4 and TRBJ2-5, with D perhaps TRBD2 (7 bases). This TCR was recovered from a woman aged 18 to 75 with a cervical HPV16 infection that either progressed to CIN3+ or cleared (not recorded which). Sequencing was done on a sample of blood buffy coat. CDR3 loop: CASSLSAGADETQYF. The DNA read from the CDR3 is TGTGCCAGCAGTTTAAGCGCGGGGGCAGACGAGACC.